This TCR beta chain is drawn from a study of vaccination and CD4 T cells after COVID-19. As for the study in general: Convalescent participants consisted of six males and four females, two being Hispanic. Study-wide points: The median proportion of reactive clones detected only post-vaccination in convalescent patients was over 65%.

Stated treatment: approximately 11-day PBMC culture with coronavirus spike peptide pools or control peptides (ViraFEST assay). Those CD4+ T cells from the unexposed donor predate the COVID-19 pandemic (2011-2018). IL-2 at 8.5 to 10 IU/ml and peptide pools at approximately 10 ug/ml were added to PBMCs cultured at roughly 2 million per well. Once obtained from cultured CD4+ T cells, the DNA was sequenced using the Oncomine TCR Beta short-read assay. TCRdb called the PCR reads again in MiXCR, with one record for every CDR3 protein. This sample has roughly 8,000 distinct CDR3 sequences; about 45% occur once, and the top ten carry under 25%. V was clipped by 1 base and J by 5 bases, with 14 bases between them. CDR3 length equals 15 residues. Germline loops: CDR1 SGHNT, CDR2 YENEEA. Turning to this clonotype: Antigen unknown.

The origin of this receptor is a human donor in good health. The chain is built from TRBV11-3 and TRBJ2-5, with D unresolved. Material: CD4+ T cells from blood, cultured in vitro. The CDR3 DNA reads as TGTGCCAGCAGCTTAGGTCCCCAGCCAAGGGAGACCCAGTACTTC. Protein product: CASSLGPQPRETQYF.